Sequencing of this TCR beta chain was carried out in a study of T cells in Graves' hyperthyroidism and ophthalmopathy. About the study: Prior to any treatment, at the point of initial diagnosis, peripheral blood was collected.

Study-wide points: The blood repertoire included most of the expanded thyroid clonotypes above 0.001.

In its sample, this clonotype was seen many times. Its antigen is as yet unknown. Preceding any ophthalmopathy symptoms, the blood sample dates from first hyperthyroidism diagnosis. Amplified TCR beta CDR3 regions came from RNA transcripts. Initially, a first-round RT-PCR of the TCR CDR3 employed the HTBI primer set. One entry per CDR3 protein, called by TCRdb with MiXCR from the multiplex PCR reads. The sample lists 730,000 or so distinct CDR3 sequences; around 20% were seen once. This receptor was obtained from a woman aged 45-60 years with Graves' hyperthyroidism that later progressed to Graves' ophthalmopathy. What was sequenced was blood.

In DNA, the CDR3 is TGTGCCACCAGTGTCGGGAGCTATAATCAGCCCCAGCATTTT. Encoded protein: CATSVGSYNQPQHF. This chain uses TRBV24-1 with TRBJ1-5, with unresolved D. V lost 5 bases to trimming and J lost 4 bases, with 11 bases between them. This CDR3 contains 14 residues. CDR1 KGHDR and CDR2 SFDVKD come from the germline V gene.